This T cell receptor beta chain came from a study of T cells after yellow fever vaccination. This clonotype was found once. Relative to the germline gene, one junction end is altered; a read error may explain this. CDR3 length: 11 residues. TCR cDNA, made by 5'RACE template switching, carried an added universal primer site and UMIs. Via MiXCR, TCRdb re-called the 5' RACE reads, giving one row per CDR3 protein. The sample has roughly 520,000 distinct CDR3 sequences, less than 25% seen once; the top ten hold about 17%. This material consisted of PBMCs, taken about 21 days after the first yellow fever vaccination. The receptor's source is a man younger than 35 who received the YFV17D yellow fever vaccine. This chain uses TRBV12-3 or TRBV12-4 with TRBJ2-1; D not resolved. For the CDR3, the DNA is TGTGGCAGCATTGGGTACAATGAGCAGTTCTTC. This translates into CGSIGYNEQFF.